This TCR beta chain was sequenced during a study of persistence of HIV-infected CD4 T cells. Study-wide context: Up to about 180 mL blood was drawn at multiple time points; a couple of donors had single-time leukapheresis.

Points on this clone: Its specificity is not known.

Cells were stimulated nonspecifically with anti-CD3/anti-CD28 magnetic beads. CD4+ T cells upregulating both CD40 ligand and CD69 were sorted as responding cells. The ends lost 3 bases at V and 7 bases at J; junction bases unmatched: 5. The germline gives CDR1 SGHVS, CDR2 FQNEAQ. The CDR3 consists of 15 residues. The immunoSEQ assay was version 4, run in survey mode. Sequencing used immunoSEQ multiplex PCR; TCRdb keeps in-frame clones, though not all of them. Of 40,000 to 55,000 clones in the sample, about nine tenths are singletons; the top ten hold about 3%. The sequenced sample was CD4+ T cells sorted from PBMCs after approximately 19-hour stimulation, obtained from a patient who received antiretroviral therapy. J is TRBJ1-5 and V is TRBV7-8; 11 nucleotides agree with TRBD1. The origin of this receptor is an adult woman with HIV who was CMV-seropositive. For the CDR3, the DNA is TGTGCCAGCAGCTTGGGACAGGGGGTAAGACAGCCCCAGCATTTT. Encoded protein: CASSLGQGVRQPQHF.